One and the same sample provided the 21 T cell receptor beta chains below, sequenced in a study of neurological immune-mediated disorders. Documented time point: longitudinal time-point 2. TCRdb re-called the 5' RACE reads through MiXCR, storing one row per CDR3 protein. The table lists about 60,000 distinct CDR3 sequences, roughly 9.7% of them singletons. Sequences were obtained from PBMCs. The receptor source for this set is a man aged 25-45 years in good health.

This clonotype was picked up many times. V and J are TRBV18 and TRBJ2-7; 7 bases are shared with TRBD1. The CDR3 contains 14 residues. Germline assignment: CDR1 KGHSH and CDR2 LQKENI. The ends lost 2 bases at V and 4 bases at J; junction bases unmatched: 5. CDR3 in amino acids: CASSPRQGVYEQYF. The DNA for the CDR3 is TGTGCCAGCTCACCAAGGCAGGGGGTTTACGAGCAGTACTTC.

V is TRBV3-1 and J is TRBJ2-5, with D perhaps being TRBD1 or TRBD2 (5 bases each). Trimming removed 0 bases at V and 4 bases at J, with 12 bases between. The length of the CDR3 is 15 residues. Germline V gives CDR1 LGHDT, CDR2 YNNKEL (reference sequence). The CDR3 DNA sequence: TGTGCCAGCAGCCAAGACGAGGGGCGGTCAGAGACCCAGTACTTC. It codes for CASSQDEGRSETQYF.

This clonotype was seen many times. The chain couples TRBV5-4 to TRBJ2-6; a weak D match, TRBD1 (6 bases). V was pared by 4 bases and J by 4 bases, with 18 bases between. Germline lookup yields CDR1 SGHNT and CDR2 YYREEE (reference sequence). The CDR3 is 17 amino acids. The chain's CDR3 is CASSLPLGTSGANVLTF. Written as DNA, the CDR3 is TGTGCCAGCAGCCTCCCGTTGGGGACATCCGGGGCCAACGTCCTGACTTTC.

This clonotype was picked up many times. The chain is built from TRBV7-2 and TRBJ1-1; 7 nucleotides align to TRBD1. Trimming took 2 bases from V and 0 from J; bases not matched to a gene: 9. Germline CDR1 is SGHTA and CDR2 is FQGNSA. CDR3 length equals 17 residues. As DNA, the CDR3 is TGTGCCAGCAGCTTACCCCGGACAGGCCGCATGAACACTGAAGCTTTCTTT. Encoded protein: CASSLPRTGRMNTEAFF.

As regards this clonotype: A read error may produce the germline difference seen at one junction end. The J gene is TRBJ2-5, the V gene TRBV20-1; 11 nucleotides agree with TRBD1. The CDR3 contains 15 residues. Per the germline V gene, CDR1 is DFQATT and CDR2 is SNEGSKA (reference sequence). Here the CDR3 reads CTASERTGGGETQYF. CDR3 nucleotides: TGCACTGCTAGTGAAAGGACAGGGGGCGGCGAGACCCAGTACTTC.

This clonotype turned up a few times. In DNA, the CDR3 is TGTGCCAGCAGCCAAGAAAGCGTTTACACCGGGGAGCTGTTTTTT. Its translation: CASSQESVYTGELFF. The chain combines TRBV3-1 with TRBJ2-2; D gene unclear. The CDR3 consists of 15 residues. Trimming took 0 bases from V and 3 from J, leaving 8 bases between them. Germline V gene lookup returns CDR1 LGHDT and CDR2 YNNKEL (reference sequence).

The sample holds many counts of this clonotype. Written as DNA, the CDR3 is TGCAGCGTCGTGGGACAGGGTGGTGGCTACACCTTC. This sequence encodes CSVVGQGGGYTF. V gene TRBV29-1 combines with J gene TRBJ1-2; 9 bases agree with TRBD1. The CDR3 consists of 12 residues. Germline CDR1 is SQVTM and CDR2 is ANQGSEA. V lost 6 bases to trimming and J lost 7 bases; unmatched junction nucleotides: 6.

The chain couples TRBV7-2 to TRBJ2-5, with D possibly matching TRBD1 (7 bases). The CDR3 consists of 13 residues. CDR1 is SGHTA and CDR2 is FQGNSA in the germline V gene. The ends were cut back, 5 bases at V and 5 bases at J, with 12 bases in the middle. The CDR3 region is CASSQSGGETQYF. CDR3 sequence (DNA): TGTGCCAGCAGCCAGTCAGGGGGGGAGACCCAGTACTTC.

This clonotype showed up many times. The chain combines TRBV12-3 or TRBV12-4 with TRBJ1-4; 7 nucleotides align to TRBD1. This CDR3 is built from 14 residues. J gave up 7 bases and V 6 bases, and 8 bases lay outside the gene matches. CDR3 amino acids: CASRLQGDGEKLFF. CDR3 nucleotides: TGTGCCAGCAGGCTTCAGGGGGACGGTGAAAAACTGTTTTTT.

This clonotype was counted at least ten times. This chain joins TRBV20-1 and TRBJ2-2, with 9 bases lining up with TRBD1. J lost 1 base, V lost 3 bases, and 0 bases had no gene match. The CDR3 runs to 14 residues. Looked up from germline, CDR1 is DFQATT and CDR2 is SNEGSKA (reference sequence). CDR3 region: CSARGQGNTGELFF. The CDR3 bases are TGCAGTGCTAGGGGACAGGGGAACACCGGGGAGCTGTTTTTT.

This clonotype was picked up many times. The CDR3 is CASSVGTSGSYEQFF. The CDR3, as DNA: TGTGCCAGCAGCGTCGGGACTAGCGGGAGTTATGAGCAGTTCTTC. The chain has TRBV9 and TRBJ2-1, with 14 bases aligning to TRBD2. The V gene end was trimmed by 2 bases and the J gene end by 8 bases; junction bases not matched to a gene: 3. Germline V gene data show CDR1 as SGDLS and CDR2 as YYNGEE. The CDR3 has 15 amino acids.

The table lists this clonotype with many counts. The genes are TRBV4-1 and TRBJ1-2, with no clear D. V shed 1 base and J shed 6 bases, with 9 bases lying between them. The CDR3 contains 13 residues. Germline V CDR1 and CDR2: MGHRA, YSYEKL. The CDR3 loop is CASSQVYGDGYTF. The CDR3 nucleotides read TGCGCCAGCAGCCAAGTGTACGGGGATGGCTACACCTTC.

The chain uses TRBV7-2 and TRBJ2-5; maybe TRBD2 (6 bases). Germline CDR1 reads SGHTA; CDR2 reads FQGNSA. Trimming removed 2 bases at V and 2 bases at J, with 24 bases between. The CDR3 has 19 residues. The CDR3 region has the DNA TGTGCCAGCAGCTTATCGAGCCGGGACTCGGGAGTAGGGCAAGAGACCCAGTACTTC. This gives the protein CASSLSSRDSGVGQETQYF.

This clonotype was observed at least ten times. The chain links TRBV10-2 to TRBJ2-3; 8 nucleotides match TRBD1. The CDR3 totals 15 residues. Germline V gives CDR1 WSHSY, CDR2 SAAADI. The V segment lost 7 bases and the J segment 3 bases; nucleotides outside the gene matches: 9. The CDR3 protein is CASTQDRGPTDTQYF. CDR3 DNA sequence: TGCGCCAGCACCCAAGACAGGGGCCCGACAGATACGCAGTATTTT.

This clonotype was found many times. This chain links TRBV10-3 with TRBJ2-7; no reliable D call. Germline V lookup: CDR1 ENHRY, CDR2 SYGVKD. The CDR3 covers 14 residues. V lost 2 bases, J lost 2 bases, and 10 bases lay in between. CDR3 sequence: CAISEVSRTYEQYF. The CDR3 bases are TGTGCCATCAGTGAGGTCAGCAGAACCTACGAGCAGTACTTC.

The chain couples TRBV7-9 to TRBJ2-3; 9 positions match TRBD1. Trimming at V came to 5 bases and at J to 1 base, leaving 7 bases not matched to a gene. This CDR3 is built from 16 residues. Germline V gene sequence: CDR1 SEHNR, CDR2 FQNEAQ (reference sequence). The CDR3 reads CASSPGTGFGTDTQYF. The CDR3 coding sequence is TGTGCCAGCAGCCCCGGGACAGGGTTCGGCACAGATACGCAGTATTTT.

Note on this clonotype: A read error is possible here, since a much larger clone lies one base away. The chain combines TRBV3-1 with TRBJ1-4; D unresolved. The CDR3 totals 15 residues. V was pared by 4 bases and J by 1 base, with 10 bases between. Germline V CDR1 and CDR2: LGHDT, YNNKEL (reference sequence). CDR3 protein: CASSPIVVTNEKLFF. DNA of the CDR3: TGTGCCAGCAGCCCGATTGTTGTAACTAATGAAAAACTGTTTTTT.

This clonotype showed up many times. This sequence joins TRBV9 and TRBJ2-1; D remains ambiguous. There are 19 residues in the CDR3. Trimming removed 4 bases from V and 0 bases from J, with 23 bases in between. The germline V gene has CDR1 SGDLS and CDR2 YYNGEE. The CDR3 region is CASSQSLEGTSSSYNEQFF. CDR3 nucleotide sequence: TGTGCCAGCAGCCAGAGCCTCGAAGGTACATCTAGCTCCTACAATGAGCAGTTCTTC.

This clonotype was observed a handful of times. V usage is TRBV6-2 or TRBV6-3 and J usage is TRBJ2-2; TRBD2 matches 9 bases. This CDR3 is 21 amino acids long. V was clipped by 2 bases and J by 2 bases; unmatched bases: 18. Per the germline V gene, CDR1 is MNHEY and CDR2 is SVGEGT. CDR3 coding DNA: TGTGCCAGCAGTTACGAGGCGGGAGGGAGGTTTCCCTCATTTAACACCGGGGAGCTGTTTTTT. This codes for CASSYEAGGRFPSFNTGELFF.

This clonotype was recorded many times. The chain is built from TRBV28 and TRBJ2-1; D may be TRBD1 or TRBD2 (6 bases each). From germline, CDR1 is MDHEN and CDR2 SYDVKM. This CDR3 comprises 17 residues. V was trimmed by 6 bases and J by 1 base, leaving 19 bases between them. Here the CDR3 reads CASSPRGQISSYNEQFF. In DNA, the CDR3 is TGTGCCAGCAGCCCCCGGGGGCAGATCTCTTCCTACAATGAGCAGTTCTTC.

This clonotype was recorded at least ten times. The rearrangement links TRBV28 to TRBJ2-3; 11 nucleotides align to TRBD2. CDR3 size: 15 residues. Germline assignment: CDR1 MDHEN and CDR2 SYDVKM. Trimming cost V 4 bases and J 5 bases; bases outside gene matches: 5. DNA for the CDR3: TGTGCCAGCAGTTCTAGCGGGAGGTACCGAGATACGCAGTATTTT. Protein: CASSSSGRYRDTQYF.